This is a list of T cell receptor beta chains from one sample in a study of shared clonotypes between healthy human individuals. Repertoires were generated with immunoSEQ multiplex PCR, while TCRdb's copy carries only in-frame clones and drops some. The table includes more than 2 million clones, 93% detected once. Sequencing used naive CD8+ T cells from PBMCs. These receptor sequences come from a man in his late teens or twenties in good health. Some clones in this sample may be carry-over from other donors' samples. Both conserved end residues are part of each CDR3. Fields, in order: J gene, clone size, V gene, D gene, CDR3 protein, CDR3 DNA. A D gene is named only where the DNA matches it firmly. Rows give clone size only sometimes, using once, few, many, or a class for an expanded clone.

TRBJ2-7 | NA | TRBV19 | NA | CASSIGWGKSYEQYF | TGTGCCAGTAGTATCGGGTGGGGGAAATCCTACGAGCAGTACTTC
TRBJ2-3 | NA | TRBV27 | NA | CASSLGQGPDTQYF | TGTGCCAGCAGTTTAGGGCAGGGACCAGATACGCAGTATTTT
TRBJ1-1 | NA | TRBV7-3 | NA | CASSLTFQGPMNTEAFF | TGTGCCAGCAGCTTAACCTTTCAGGGCCCCATGAACACTGAAGCTTTCTTT
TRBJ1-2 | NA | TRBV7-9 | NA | CASSGTGFYGYTF | TGTGCCAGCAGCGGCACAGGGTTCTATGGCTACACCTTC
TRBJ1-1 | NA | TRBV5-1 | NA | CASSWTGDNTEAFF | TGCGCCAGCAGCTGGACGGGTGATAACACTGAAGCTTTCTTT
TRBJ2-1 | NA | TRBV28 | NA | CASVPFRGGRVYEQFF | TGTGCCAGCGTACCTTTCCGAGGAGGGCGTGTGTATGAGCAGTTCTTC
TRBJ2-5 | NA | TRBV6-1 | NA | CASSDRGTLPWQETQYF | TGTGCCAGCAGTGACAGGGGAACCTTACCGTGGCAAGAGACCCAGTACTTC
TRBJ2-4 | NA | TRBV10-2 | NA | CASRGVGAKNIQYF | TGCGCCAGCAGGGGGGTGGGAGCCAAAAACATTCAGTACTTC
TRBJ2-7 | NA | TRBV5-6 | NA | CASSGRTVFYEQYF | TGTGCCAGCAGCGGCAGGACAGTTTTCTACGAGCAGTACTTC
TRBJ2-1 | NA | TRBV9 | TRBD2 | CASSVGGGSHNEQFF | TGTGCCAGCAGCGTAGGGGGCGGGAGCCACAATGAGCAGTTCTTC
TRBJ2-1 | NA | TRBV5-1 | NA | CASSLVGRAYNEQFF | TGCGCCAGCAGCTTGGTCGGGCGCGCCTACAATGAGCAGTTCTTC
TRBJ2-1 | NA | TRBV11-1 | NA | CASSRGMGVHEQFF | TGTGCCAGCAGCCGTGGGATGGGGGTCCATGAGCAGTTCTTC
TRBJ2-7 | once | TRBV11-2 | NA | CASSFESYEQYF | TGTGCCAGCAGCTTTGAGTCCTACGAGCAGTACTTC
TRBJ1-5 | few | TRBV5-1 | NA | CASSLRAIQPQHF | TGCGCCAGCAGCTTGAGGGCGATTCAGCCCCAGCATTTT
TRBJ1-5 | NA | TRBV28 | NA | CASSFLDEFQPQHF | TGTGCCAGCAGTTTTTTGGACGAGTTTCAGCCCCAGCATTTT
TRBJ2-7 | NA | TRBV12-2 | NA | CASRLVRASYGQYF | TGTGCAAGTCGCTTAGTCCGGGCGTCCTACGGGCAGTACTTC
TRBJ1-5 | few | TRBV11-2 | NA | CASSQHSNQPQHF | TGTGCCAGCAGTCAACATAGCAATCAGCCCCAGCATTTT
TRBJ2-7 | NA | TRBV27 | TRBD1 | CASSSPRQGGSYEQYF | TGTGCCAGCAGTTCTCCTAGACAGGGGGGCTCCTACGAGCAGTACTTC
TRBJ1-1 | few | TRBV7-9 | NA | CASSPSTELEAFF | TGTGCCAGCAGCCCATCGACCGAGCTTGAAGCTTTCTTT
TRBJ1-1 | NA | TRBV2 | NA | CASSEIRQMNTEAFF | TGTGCCAGCAGTGAAATTCGACAGATGAACACTGAAGCTTTCTTT
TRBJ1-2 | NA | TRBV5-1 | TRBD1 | CASSWTGGLGYTF | TGCGCCAGCAGCTGGACAGGGGGCCTTGGCTACACCTTC
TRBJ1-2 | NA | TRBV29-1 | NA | CSVEGIGLYGYTF | TGCAGCGTTGAAGGCATTGGACTGTATGGCTACACCTTC
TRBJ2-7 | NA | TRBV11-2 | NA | CASSLPSEQYF | TGTGCCAGCAGCCTCCCCTCCGAGCAGTACTTC
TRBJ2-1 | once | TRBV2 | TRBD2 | CASSEGLAVFNEQFF | TGTGCCAGCAGTGAGGGACTAGCGGTCTTCAATGAGCAGTTCTTC
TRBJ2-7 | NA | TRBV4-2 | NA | CASSPPTSYEQYF | TGTGCCAGCAGCCCCCCGACATCTTACGAGCAGTACTTC
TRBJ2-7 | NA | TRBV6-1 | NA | CASSEGVSLYEQYF | TGTGCCAGCAGTGAAGGAGTCTCCCTCTACGAGCAGTACTTC
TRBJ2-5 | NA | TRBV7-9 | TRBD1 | CASRDREETQYF | TGTGCCAGCAGGGACAGGGAAGAGACCCAGTACTTC
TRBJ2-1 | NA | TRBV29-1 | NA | CSVDPLAHSYNEQFF | TGCAGCGTTGATCCCCTAGCCCACTCCTACAATGAGCAGTTCTTC
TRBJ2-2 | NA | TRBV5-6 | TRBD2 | CASSLGQRENTGELFF | TGTGCCAGCAGCTTAGGGCAGCGGGAGAACACCGGGGAGCTGTTTTTT
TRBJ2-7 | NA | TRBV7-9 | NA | CASSSRDTTYEQYF | TGTGCCAGCAGCTCAAGGGACACGACCTACGAGCAGTACTTC
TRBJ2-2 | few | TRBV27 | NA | CASSLYTGELFF | TGTGCCAGCAGTCTATACACCGGGGAGCTGTTTTTT